This T cell receptor beta chain comes out of a study of T cells after yellow fever vaccination. On the study more broadly: Libraries from low-cell-number fractions were prepared with the SMART-Seq v4 Ultra Low Input RNA kit. Whole-study results and caveats: Post-booster repertoires again held most primary-vaccination clones (roughly 96% CD4, 88% CD8). A weaker secondary response peaked on day 5, the primary on day 15.

Notes on this clonotype: Its specificity is not known.

Germline V gives CDR1 SGHRS, CDR2 YFSETQ. CDR3 size: 13 residues. V dropped 4 bases and J dropped 3 bases, with 11 bases sitting between them. From the 5' RACE reads, TCRdb called clonotypes with MiXCR, one entry per CDR3 protein. Of 250,000 to 300,000 distinct CDR3 sequences listed, over 10% were seen once; the top ten hold 0.4% to 0.55%. The chain is built from TRBV5-1 and TRBJ2-7; possible D gene TRBD2, 6 bases. The source was CD4+ T cells sorted from PBMCs, collected 45 days after the yellow fever booster vaccination. The receptor was derived from a man between 25 and 39 years old who received the YFV17D yellow fever vaccine. The CDR3 loop reads CASSLRENYEQYF. CDR3 bases: TGCGCCAGCAGCCTCCGGGAGAACTACGAGCAGTACTTC.